This entry lists 4 T cell receptor beta chains sequenced from one sample in a study of vaccination and CD4 T cells after COVID-19. Stated treatment: approximately 9-day PBMC culture with coronavirus spike peptide pools or control peptides (ViraFEST assay). Their antigens remain unidentified. The Oncomine TCR Beta short-read assay sequenced DNA from cultured CD4+ T cells. In TCRdb, the PCR reads were re-called with MiXCR into one record per CDR3 protein. The sample records more than 13,000 distinct CDR3 sequences, 20% to 25% being singletons. The input for sequencing was CD4+ T cells from blood, cultured in vitro, taken after SARS-CoV-2 vaccination. The receptors shown here come from a human donor who had recovered from COVID-19.

The rearrangement links TRBV28 to TRBJ2-5; no definite D call. The germline gives CDR1 MDHEN, CDR2 SYDVKM. The CDR3 consists of 15 residues. V dropped 5 bases and J dropped 4 bases, with 17 bases sitting between them. The CDR3 DNA follows: TGTGCCAGCAGTCCCTTGCTTGGGCCGGGAGAGACCCAGTACTTC. This encodes CASSPLLGPGETQYF.

The rearrangement joins TRBV12-3 or TRBV12-4 to TRBJ2-7; TRBD2 agrees at 9 bases. The CDR3 is 15 residues long. V was clipped by 5 bases and J by 5 bases; unmatched bases: 10. CDR3: CASSHSGSALNEQYF. Here the CDR3 DNA reads TGTGCCAGCAGTCATAGCGGGAGTGCTCTCAACGAGCAGTACTTC.

This rearrangement joins TRBV7-2 to TRBJ2-1; D call uncertain. The germline V gene has CDR1 SGHTA and CDR2 FQGNSA. This CDR3 contains 16 residues. V was trimmed by 1 base and J by 5 bases, leaving 15 bases between them. The CDR3 reads CASSLVRPTINNEQFF. In nucleotides, the CDR3 is TGTGCCAGCAGCTTAGTTCGGCCGACGATAAACAATGAGCAGTTCTTC.

The V call is TRBV7-2, the J call TRBJ2-7, with D perhaps TRBD1 (5 bases). The CDR3 covers 13 residues. The germline V gene encodes CDR1 SGHTA and CDR2 FQGNSA. V lost 2 bases and J lost 2, with 7 bases in between. The CDR3 loop reads CASSLTGPYEQYF. The CDR3 DNA sequence: TGTGCCAGCAGCTTAACAGGACCCTACGAGCAGTACTTC.